The rows below give T cell receptor beta chains drawn from one sample of a study of OX40 agonist ivuxolimab in advanced cancers. Here immunoSEQ multiplex PCR was the method, and the copy in TCRdb shows in-frame clones only, minus some. Among 60,000 or so clones listed, approximately 94% were seen once. Sequencing used CD4+ or CD8+ T cells sorted from blood, obtained in a trial of the OX40 agonist ivuxolimab. Receptor source: an adult with an advanced solid tumor such as melanoma, head and neck, liver or kidney cancer. Each CDR3 is given with its conserved first and last residue. The D gene is left open where the match is weak. Size tells how often a clone was seen (once, few, many) or the class of an expanded clone, and some rows leave it out.

d_call j_call clone_size v_call cdr3_nt cdr3_aa
TRBD1 TRBJ1-2 many TRBV27 TGTGCCAGCGGGGGACAGGACAAGTATGGCTACACCTTC CASGGQDKYGYTF
. TRBJ1-1 . TRBV7-9 TGTGCCAGCAGCTTAGGAGGGCGCACTGAAGCTTTCTTT CASSLGGRTEAFF
. TRBJ2-3 once TRBV6-5 TGTGCCAGCAGTTACGGGCAGGGCACAGATACGCAGTATTTT CASSYGQGTDTQYF
. TRBJ2-4 . TRBV13 TGTGCCAGCAGCTTAGGCGGGCTAGCCAAAAACATTCAGTACTTC CASSLGGLAKNIQYF
. TRBJ2-7 . TRBV11-3 TGTGCCAGCAGCGTCCGGGACCACTACGAGCAGTACTTC CASSVRDHYEQYF
TRBD2 TRBJ2-7 . TRBV9 TGTGCCAGCAGCGTGGGACTAGCGGGAGGCGGCCACGAGCAGTACTTC CASSVGLAGGGHEQYF
. TRBJ1-4 many TRBV19 TGTGCCAGTAGTATGAGGTCAGCCGAAGAAAAACTGTTTTTT CASSMRSAEEKLFF
. TRBJ2-7 . TRBV19 TGTGCCAGTAGTATAGAGCAGGGTTCATCCTACGAGCAGTACTTC CASSIEQGSSYEQYF
TRBD1 TRBJ1-2 . TRBV5-1 TGCGCCAGCAGCTTGGAACAGGGGGCCAATGGCTACACCTTC CASSLEQGANGYTF
. TRBJ1-2 . TRBV14 TGTGCCAGCAGCCAAGACCCCTGGCAGAGAGACAACTATGGCTACACCTTC CASSQDPWQRDNYGYTF
. TRBJ2-3 . TRBV6-5 TGTGCCAGCAGTTACTCGAAGAGGCCCCACGCCGCGTATTTT CASSYSKRPHAAYF
. TRBJ1-1 . TRBV30 TGTGCCTGGACCCCTAGGGCCACTGAAGCTTTCTTT CAWTPRATEAFF
TRBD1 TRBJ1-2 . TRBV19 TGTGCCAGCTCTCCAGGGGGCGCCGGCTATGGCTACACCTTC CASSPGGAGYGYTF
. TRBJ1-5 . TRBV4-1 TGCGCCAGCAGCCAAGAAATCGGCAGCTATAGCAATCAGCCCCAGCATTTT CASSQEIGSYSNQPQHF
TRBD2 TRBJ2-7 few TRBV5-4 TGTGCCAGCAGCCGAACCAGCGGGGGACCCTACGAGCAGTACTTC CASSRTSGGPYEQYF
TRBD2 TRBJ2-7 . TRBV5-4 TGTGCCAGCAGCGATACCCCGGGACTAGTTAGGACCGAGCAGTACTTC CASSDTPGLVRTEQYF
. TRBJ2-7 . TRBV5-6 TGTGCCAGCACCTCCGATGTGGCACCCCCCTACGAGCAGTACTTC CASTSDVAPPYEQYF
TRBD2 TRBJ2-1 . TRBV5-5 TGTGCCAGCAGCGCAAGATCCCTAGCGGGAGGGGGAAATGAGCAGTTCTTC CASSARSLAGGGNEQFF
. TRBJ2-7 once TRBV9 TGTGCCAGCAGCCCCAGTCGGATCATCGGGGAGCAGTACTTC CASSPSRIIGEQYF
. TRBJ2-7 . TRBV7-9 TGTGCCAGCAGCGTGGTCCTTTTAACCTACGAGCAGTACTTC CASSVVLLTYEQYF
. TRBJ1-1 . TRBV27 TGTGCCAGCGGGGGCCAGGAAGCTTTCTTT CASGGQEAFF
. TRBJ1-2 . TRBV25-1 TGTGCCAGTATCCGGGGCCCGGAGGACTATGGCTACACCTTC CASIRGPEDYGYTF
. TRBJ2-7 . TRBV27 TGTGCCAGCAGTTTATCAATAGGAGGGGAGCAGTACTTC CASSLSIGGEQYF
. TRBJ2-5 . TRBV10-3 TGTGCCATCAGGCCCACCCCGGGACAAACTCCACAAGAGACCCAGTACTTC CAIRPTPGQTPQETQYF
. TRBJ2-1 . TRBV7-9 TGTGCCAGCAGCTCATATGTAACAGGGATTCTTGGCAATGAGCAGTTCTTC CASSSYVTGILGNEQFF
. TRBJ1-6 . TRBV11-1 TGTGCCAGCAGCTTTGGCAGGGGCAATTCACCCCTCCACTTT CASSFGRGNSPLHF